One and the same sample provided the 30 T cell receptor beta chains below, sequenced in a study of glioma-infiltrating T cells. Using RNA template, CDR3s of TCR alpha and beta were amplified with iRepertoire arm-PCR. TCRdb reanalysed the multiplex PCR reads using MiXCR and keeps one entry per CDR3 protein. Here the sample spans around 130,000 distinct CDR3 sequences, about 22% being singletons. Sample: glioma tissue, nonneoplastic brain tissue, or PBMCs (not recorded which). These receptors were collected from a human donor with low-grade glioma or glioblastoma, undergoing nonglioma brain surgery, or in good health (not recorded which).

V is TRBV12-5 and J is TRBJ2-7; tentatively, D is TRBD1 or TRBD2 (5 bases each). Germline assignment: CDR1 LGHNT and CDR2 FRNRAP. CDR3 length: 16 residues. V was shortened by 6 bases and J by 0 bases, with 18 bases between the two germline ends. This CDR3 reads CASGLPGREPSYEQYV. DNA for the CDR3: TGTGCTAGTGGCCTGCCGGGCAGGGAGCCCTCCTACGAGCAGTACGTC.

This clonotype occurred a few times. The rearrangement joins TRBV2 to TRBJ1-2, with a tentative D call TRBD1 (5 bases). This CDR3 region has 13 residues. Per the germline V gene, CDR1 is SNHLY and CDR2 is FYNNEI. The V and J ends lost 6 bases and 2 bases respectively, with 10 bases between them. CDR3 DNA sequence: TGTGCCAGCAGGGGGGATTCCAACTATGGCTACACCTTC. Its translation: CASRGDSNYGYTF.

This clonotype was detected only a few times. This chain connects TRBV28 to TRBJ2-7, with TRBD1 matching 7 bases. The germline CDR1 and CDR2 sequences are MDHEN and SYDVKM. CDR3 length: 15 residues. V lost 5 bases, J lost 2 bases, and 9 bases stayed unmatched. The CDR3 nucleotides read TGTGCCAGCAGTCCCGGGACAGCACATACCTACGAGCAGTACGTC. Translation: CASSPGTAHTYEQYV.

The chain links TRBV14 to TRBJ2-7; weak D call: TRBD1 (6 bases). CDR1 is SGHDN, CDR2 FVKESK, per germline. The CDR3 is made up of 15 amino acids. V was clipped by 2 bases and J by 0 bases, with 11 bases between them. Here the CDR3 reads CASSQRGSSSYEQYV. Written as DNA, the CDR3 is TGTGCCAGCAGCCAAAGGGGGTCGAGCTCCTACGAGCAGTACGTC.

The V and J genes are TRBV5-1 and TRBJ2-6; possibly TRBD1 for D (6 bases). V was clipped by 4 bases and J by 1 base, with 15 bases between them. This CDR3 has 17 residues. Germline V gene lookup returns CDR1 SGHRS and CDR2 YFSETQ. The CDR3 nucleotides read TGCGCCAGCAGCAGCCTCACAGGGTATTCTGGGGCCAACGTCCTGACTTTC. Encoded protein: CASSSLTGYSGANVLTF.

The table lists this clonotype with many counts. The chain uses TRBV7-2 and TRBJ2-5, with 13 positions matching TRBD2. Germline CDR1 reads SGHTA; CDR2 reads FQGNSA. J was trimmed by 4 bases and V by 4 bases; bases with no gene match: 3. This CDR3 comprises 15 residues. This CDR3 is CASSWTSGGRETQYF. CDR3 sequence (DNA): TGTGCCAGCAGCTGGACTAGCGGGGGACGAGAGACCCAGTACTTC.

J is TRBJ2-3 and V is TRBV4-1; TRBD2 might be the D (6 bases). Germline V CDR1 and CDR2: MGHRA, YSYEKL. The CDR3 contains 18 residues. The V end was cut by 1 base, the J end by 0 bases, with 17 bases between. The CDR3 DNA follows: TGCGCCAGCAGCCAAGTCTTTTCCGGGACTCGAAGCACAGATACGCAGTATTTT. Encoded protein: CASSQVFSGTRSTDTQYF.

This clonotype was observed a handful of times. This sequence joins TRBV20-1 and TRBJ2-6, with TRBD2 matching over 8 bases. Germline loops: CDR1 DFQATT, CDR2 SNEGSKA (reference sequence). The CDR3 has 15 amino acids. Germline trimming cut 4 bases from V and 2 bases from J; bases unmatched to any gene: 4. CDR3 loop: CSATGGYPGANVLTF. The CDR3 DNA reads as TGCAGTGCTACGGGGGGGTATCCTGGGGCCAACGTCCTGACTTTC.

This clonotype was recorded many times. This chain links TRBV6-6 with TRBJ1-5, with a tentative D call TRBD1 (5 bases). V was cut by 0 bases and J by 3 bases, with 6 bases left in between. CDR1 and CDR2 from the germline V gene are MNHNY and SVGAGI (reference sequence). The CDR3 length is 14 residues. CDR3 sequence reads: CASSYSQANQPQHF. CDR3 bases: TGTGCCAGCAGTTACTCACAGGCCAATCAGCCCCAGCATTTT.

This clonotype was seen more than once but under ten times. V is TRBV4-1 and J is TRBJ2-7; 7 bases are shared with TRBD1. The CDR3 runs 13 residues. Germline V gene lookup returns CDR1 MGHRA and CDR2 YSYEKL. V trimming: 3 bases; J trimming: 7 bases; junction bases outside the gene matches: 6. The CDR3 DNA sequence: TGCGCCAGCAGCCACCTTACGACAGGGGAGCAGTACGTC. It codes for CASSHLTTGEQYV.

The chain uses TRBV28 and TRBJ2-4; D not resolved. The CDR3 totals 16 residues. From germline, CDR1 is MDHEN and CDR2 SYDVKM. V lost 6 bases to trimming and J lost 0 bases, with 15 bases between them. The CDR3 region is CASSPPTGLAKNIQYF. The CDR3 bases are TGTGCCAGCAGCCCCCCGACGGGCCTAGCCAAAAACATTCAGTACTTC.

V gene TRBV20-1 combines with J gene TRBJ1-3, with D hard to call. Germline V lookup: CDR1 DFQATT, CDR2 SNEGSKA (reference sequence). This CDR3 has 14 residues. The V gene lost 0 bases and the J gene lost 0 bases, with 6 bases spanning the gap. CDR3 nucleotide sequence: TGCAGTGCTAGAGATCTTCGCTCTGGAAACACCATATATTTT. Translated: CSARDLRSGNTIYF.

The sample holds a few counts of this clonotype. The genes are TRBV7-2 and TRBJ1-4; D unresolved. Trimming cost V 0 bases and J 2 bases, with 7 bases left between them. CDR3 length equals 15 residues. Germline V gene lookup returns CDR1 SGHTA and CDR2 FQGNSA. The CDR3 reads CASSLAALTNEKLFF. The DNA for the CDR3 is TGTGCCAGCAGCTTAGCGGCTCTCACTAATGAAAAACTGTTTTTT. Supplemented by reference TRBV7-2 and TRBJ1-4, the full variable domain reads GAGVSQSPSNKVTEKGKDVELRCDPISGHTALYWYRQSLGQGLEFLIYFQGNSAPDKSGLPSDRFSAERTGGSVSTLTIQRTQQEDSAVYLCASSLAALTNEKLFFGSGTQLSVL.

About this clonotype itself: At one boundary the junction diverges from the germline segment, which might be a read error. V usage is TRBV29-1 and J usage is TRBJ2-1; 9 bases align to TRBD2. CDR1 and CDR2 (germline): SQVTM, ANQGSEA. This CDR3 region has 13 residues. The CDR3 DNA is TGCAGCGTTGTTAGCGGGGGCCGTGGTGAGGAGTTCTTC. Translating gives CSVVSGGRGEEFF.

This clonotype has a handful of counts. CDR3 in DNA: TGTGCCAGCAGTTACTCGAGTGGGGGACAGGGCTACGAGCAGTACGTC. Its protein product is CASSYSSGGQGYEQYV. The gene calls are TRBV6-6 and TRBJ2-7; 9 positions match TRBD1. Trimming at V came to 0 bases and at J to 3 bases, leaving 6 bases not matched to a gene. This CDR3 region has 16 residues. CDR1 MNHNY and CDR2 SVGAGI come from the germline V gene (reference sequence).

This clonotype was observed a handful of times. The chain uses TRBV25-1 and TRBJ1-1, with TRBD1 as a possible D gene (6 bases). The germline gives CDR1 MGHDK, CDR2 SYGVNS. With 5 bases removed from V and 5 bases from J, the gap between germline ends came to 15 bases. The CDR3 has 14 amino acids. The CDR3 nucleotides are TGTGCCAGCAGTCGCCAGGGGATACGGACTGAAGCTTTCTTT. Amino acids: CASSRQGIRTEAFF.

V is TRBV2 and J is TRBJ1-4; D gene ambiguous. V lost 7 bases and J lost 7, with 13 bases in between. Germline values: CDR1 SNHLY, CDR2 FYNNEI. The CDR3 loop spans 13 amino acids. The DNA of the CDR3 is TGTGCCAGCAACGGTCAGTCGCCTGAAAAACTGTTTTTT. Translation: CASNGQSPEKLFF.

The rearrangement links TRBV7-9 to TRBJ2-3; 9 bases are a match to TRBD1. Germline assignment: CDR1 SEHNR and CDR2 FQNEAQ (reference sequence). The V and J ends lost 3 bases and 2 bases, in that order; junction bases with no gene match: 6. This CDR3 spans 16 amino acids. The CDR3 loop is CASSLAWDRATDTQYF. Here the CDR3 DNA reads TGTGCCAGCAGCTTGGCCTGGGACAGGGCCACAGATACGCAGTATTTT.

This chain links TRBV7-4 with TRBJ2-5; D call uncertain. This CDR3 comprises 14 residues. V was clipped by 0 bases and J by 3 bases, with 8 bases between them. From germline, CDR1 is SGHVT and CDR2 SQSDAQ. In DNA form, the CDR3 reads TGTGCCAGCAGCTTAGCTGGCAGTAAAGAGACCCAGTACTTC. Protein sequence: CASSLAGSKETQYF.

The rearrangement links TRBV27 to TRBJ1-1, with D tentatively TRBD1 (5 bases). This CDR3 region has 14 residues. The V end lost 3 bases, the J end lost 5 bases, and 13 bases lay between the germline ends. The germline CDR1 and CDR2 sequences are MNHEY and SMNVEV (reference sequence). CDR3 loop: CASSFPGLETEAFF. DNA of the CDR3: TGTGCCAGCAGTTTTCCGGGGCTAGAGACTGAAGCTTTCTTT.

This chain links TRBV3-1 with TRBJ1-3; D gene unclear. Trimming pared 0 bases from V and 10 bases from J, leaving 10 bases between. Germline V gene lookup returns CDR1 LGHDT and CDR2 YNNKEL (reference sequence). CDR3 length equals 13 residues. DNA of the CDR3: TGTGCCAGCAGCCAAGATCGGGGAATTACCATATATTTT. Protein: CASSQDRGITIYF.

This clonotype has just a few counts. The V gene is TRBV4-1, the J gene TRBJ1-2; D is undetermined. Germline loops: CDR1 MGHRA, CDR2 YSYEKL. Trimming cost V 0 bases and J 2 bases, with 10 bases left between them. The CDR3 is made up of 15 amino acids. DNA for the CDR3: TGCGCCAGCAGCCAAGATCAGCCGGAGAACTATGGCTACACCTTC. It translates to CASSQDQPENYGYTF.

This clonotype showed up many times. The chain employs TRBV27 and TRBJ2-1, with D hard to call. CDR3 size: 13 residues. Germline V gives CDR1 MNHEY, CDR2 SMNVEV (reference sequence). V was clipped by 5 bases and J by 5 bases, with 10 bases between them. The CDR3 reads CASSLGMDNEQFF. The DNA of the CDR3 is TGTGCCAGCAGTCTGGGGATGGACAATGAGCAGTTCTTC.

The chain links TRBV15 to TRBJ2-7; no definite D call. From germline, CDR1 is LNHNV and CDR2 YYDKDF (reference sequence). The CDR3 is made up of 13 amino acids. V lost 0 bases, J lost 4 bases, and 7 bases lay in between. CDR3 DNA: TGTGCCACCAGCAGAGATGGACGGTACGAGCAGTACGTC. Residues: CATSRDGRYEQYV.

This clonotype was counted at least ten times. V gene TRBV7-6 combines with J gene TRBJ2-5; no clear D gene. The CDR3 consists of 13 residues. The germline CDR1 and CDR2 sequences are SGHVS and FNYEAQ. Deletions cut 4 bases from V and 1 base from J, with 7 bases between. This CDR3 is CASSSSPQETQYF. The CDR3 nucleotides read TGTGCCAGCAGCTCCAGCCCCCAAGAGACCCAGTACTTC. Full variable domain (rest looked up from reference TRBV7-6 and TRBJ2-5): GAGVSQSPRYKVTKRGQDVALRCDPISGHVSLYWYRQALGQGPEFLTYFNYEAQQDKSGLPNDRFSAERPEGSISTLTIQRTEQRDSAMYRCASSSSPQETQYFGPGTRLLVL.

This clonotype was counted a few times. The V and J genes are TRBV25-1 and TRBJ1-2; no clear D. The CDR3 is made up of 14 amino acids. Germline V gene sequence: CDR1 MGHDK, CDR2 SYGVNS. Trimming removed 2 bases at V and 4 bases at J, with 11 bases between. The DNA for the CDR3 is TGTGCCAGCAGTGAAGTCGGGGTTTTCTATGGCTACACCTTC. Protein sequence: CASSEVGVFYGYTF.

This clonotype was observed a few times. The rearrangement uses TRBV28 and TRBJ1-4; TRBD1 matches 7 bases. Unmatched junction bases numbered 8, after V lost 10 bases and J lost 0 bases. Germline V CDR1 and CDR2: MDHEN, SYDVKM. This CDR3 region has 15 residues. The CDR3 protein is CATKGAAATNEKLFF. CDR3 nucleotides: TGTGCCACCAAGGGGGCGGCTGCAACTAATGAAAAACTGTTTTTT. Full variable domain (outside the CDR3, taken from reference TRBV28 and TRBJ1-4): DVKVTQSSRYLVKRTGEKVFLECVQDMDHENMFWYRQDPGLGLRLIYFSYDVKMKEKGDIPEGYSVSREKKERFSLILESASTNQTSMYLCATKGAAATNEKLFFGSGTQLSVL.

This clonotype was recorded at least ten times. The chain joins TRBV20-1 to TRBJ2-2; D gene uncertain. CDR1 DFQATT and CDR2 SNEGSKA come from the germline V gene (reference sequence). The V and J ends lost 3 bases and 7 bases respectively, with 12 bases between them. The CDR3 extends over 13 amino acids. CDR3 sequence: CSASPRDSGELFF. For the CDR3, the DNA is TGCAGTGCTAGCCCCAGAGATAGCGGGGAGCTGTTTTTT.

The V and J genes are TRBV6-1 and TRBJ1-5; weak D call: TRBD1 (6 bases). CDR1 and CDR2 from the germline V gene are MNHNS and SASEGT. This CDR3 has 15 amino acids. V was trimmed by 8 bases and J by 2 bases, leaving 16 bases between them. Written as DNA, the CDR3 is TGTGCCAGCGGGCGGACGGGGGCAGGCAATCAGCCCCAGCATTTT. This encodes CASGRTGAGNQPQHF.

The chain is built from TRBV20-1 and TRBJ1-5, with D hard to call. The CDR3 loop spans 15 amino acids. Germline lookup yields CDR1 DFQATT and CDR2 SNEGSKA (reference sequence). With 3 bases removed from V and 2 bases from J, the gap between germline ends came to 14 bases. The CDR3 here is CSARKQQFGNQPQHF. CDR3 in DNA: TGCAGTGCTAGGAAACAGCAGTTTGGCAATCAGCCCCAGCATTTT.